This T cell receptor beta chain appears in the sequencing data of a study of brain metastases from non-small cell lung cancer. CDR3 length: 14 residues. In germline, CDR1 is MDHEN, CDR2 SYDVKM. The V gene lost 5 bases and the J gene lost 1 base, with 11 bases spanning the gap. Profiling relied on immunoSEQ multiplex PCR, and the TCRdb table lists in-frame clones only, not all of them. The sample has around 730 clones, 88% seen once. Sequencing was done on a sample of tumor-adjacent normal tissue. The receptor comes from a donor at least 40 years old with non-small cell lung cancer. The chain recombines TRBV28 with TRBJ1-1; tentative D call: TRBD1 (5 bases). The CDR3 loop reads CASSPGNRNTEAFF. The CDR3 nucleotides are TGTGCCAGCAGTCCAGGGAACAGGAACACTGAAGCTTTCTTT.